The T cell receptor beta chain described here comes from a study of PD-L1 blockade in urothelial cancer. Study-level information: Analysis of the blood was performed 3 weeks (second dose) and 6 weeks after treatment start.

TCRdb keeps only in-frame clones here, not all; method: immunoSEQ multiplex PCR. This sample has tens of thousands of clones, with 90% found just once. Described time point: pretreatment peripheral blood. Per-patient samples, pretreatment and on-treatment, numbered 1 to 8. CDR1 and CDR2 from the germline V gene are SGHTA and FQGTGA. The CDR3 has 15 residues. V was pared by 2 bases and J by 2 bases, with 11 bases between. This clonotype was sampled from a man between 65 and 80 years old with urothelial cancer. This sample comprised PBMCs, obtained around atezolizumab (anti-PD-L1) treatment. The chain is built from TRBV7-3 and TRBJ2-3, with D possibly matching TRBD2 (6 bases). CDR3 sequence: CASSLGTGLTDTQYF. As DNA, the CDR3 is TGTGCCAGCAGCTTAGGGACTGGTCTCACAGATACGCAGTATTTT. Combining the CDR3 with reference TRBV7-3 and TRBJ2-3 gives the whole variable domain GAGVSQTPSNKVTEKGKYVELRCDPISGHTALYWYRQSLGQGPEFLIYFQGTGAADDSGLPNDRFFAVRPEGSVSTLKIQRTERGDSAVYLCASSLGTGLTDTQYFGPGTRLTVL.